Listed below are T cell receptor beta chains from one sample, sequenced in a study of OX40 agonist ivuxolimab in advanced cancers. Clones were read by immunoSEQ multiplex PCR, and TCRdb kept only the in-frame ones, dropping some. This table has fewer than 65,000 clones, roughly 87% appearing once. Source: CD4+ or CD8+ T cells sorted from blood, taken in a trial of the OX40 agonist ivuxolimab. These receptors were obtained from an adult with an advanced solid tumor such as melanoma, head and neck, liver or kidney cancer. Each CDR3 is given without its conserved first and last residue.

>TRBJ1-5|TRBV27
ASSLSGSNQPQH
>TRBJ1-2|TRBV2
ASSLGTDYGYT
>TRBJ2-1|TRBV7-2
ASSLASGRRSYNEQF
>TRBJ1-6|TRBV2
ASSESNRGNSPLH
>TRBJ2-3|TRBV14
ASSAKYGQGGARRTDTQY
>TRBJ2-7|TRBV7-9
ASSLATIRDPYEQY
>TRBJ2-2|TRBV7-2
ASSLRPGTGNTGELF
>TRBJ2-3|TRBV5-1
ASSPDSSGDTQY
>TRBJ1-4|TRBV6-5
ASSYSIGGLEKLF
>TRBJ1-1|TRBV10-3
AISIGLQGTEAF
>TRBJ2-2|TRBV7-6
ASSLGAGATGELF
>TRBJ2-7|TRBV5-6
ASSLGHDEQY
>TRBJ2-2|TRBV5-4
ASSKELAGGNTGELF
>TRBJ1-5|TRBV6-6
ASSARTDSNQPQH
>TRBJ2-6|TRBV29-1
SSWVAGANVLT
>TRBJ1-1|TRBV7-8
ASSVDRAANTEAF
>TRBJ1-3|TRBV10-3
AISGGGPGNTIY
>TRBJ2-3|TRBV5-1
ASSLATSGVLGDTQY
>TRBJ2-7|TRBV25-1
ASSNSLAGSYEQY
>TRBJ1-5|TRBV27
ASSFRARNSNQPQH
>TRBJ1-5|TRBV9
ASGTEHQPQH
>TRBJ2-2|TRBV11-2
ASSPSEWGGGGELF